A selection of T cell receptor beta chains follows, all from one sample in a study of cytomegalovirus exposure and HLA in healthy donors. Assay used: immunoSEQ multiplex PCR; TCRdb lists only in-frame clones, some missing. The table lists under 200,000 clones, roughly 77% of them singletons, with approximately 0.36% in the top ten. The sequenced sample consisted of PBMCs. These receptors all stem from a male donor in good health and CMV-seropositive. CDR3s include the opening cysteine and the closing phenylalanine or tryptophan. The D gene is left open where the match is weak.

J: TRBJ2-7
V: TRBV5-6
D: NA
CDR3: CASSLVGSLVTEQYF

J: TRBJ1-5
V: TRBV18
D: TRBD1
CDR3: CASSRGQGGDQPQHF

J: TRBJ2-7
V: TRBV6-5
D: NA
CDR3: CASSYSVGEQYF

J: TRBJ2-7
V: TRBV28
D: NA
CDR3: CASCGVGDNSYEQYF

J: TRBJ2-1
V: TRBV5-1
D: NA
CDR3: CASSLTTSYNEQFF

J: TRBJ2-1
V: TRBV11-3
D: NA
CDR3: CASSPRDTGRNEQFF

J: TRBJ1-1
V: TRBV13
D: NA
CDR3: CASSRVGAGTEAFF

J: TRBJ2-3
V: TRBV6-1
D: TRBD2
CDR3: CACLAGGLADTQYF

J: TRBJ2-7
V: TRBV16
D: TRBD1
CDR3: CASSQMSGQVYEQYF

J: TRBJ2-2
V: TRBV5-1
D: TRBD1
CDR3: CASSGTQGGTGELFF